The next 5 T cell receptor beta chains were all read from a single sample in a study of blood T cells in healthy people across ages. The use of a sample-barcoded 5' primer and a J-beta primer mix characterized a second PCR of roughly 6 to 12 cycles. TCRdb reprocessed the 5' RACE reads via MiXCR and lists one record per CDR3 protein. The sample has approximately 1,100,000 distinct CDR3 sequences, 35% to 50% seen once. Sequenced sample: blood. These receptors all come from a woman aged 55-69 years in good health.

This chain connects TRBV6-1 to TRBJ2-1; 11 positions agree with TRBD2. Gene TRBJ2-7 matches the end of the DNA better, so the J call may be wrong. CDR1 and CDR2 from the germline V gene are MNHNS and SASEGT. This CDR3 contains 14 residues. In DNA form, the CDR3 reads TGTGCCAGCAAAATCGGACTAGCGGGCAATGAGCAGTACTTC. This sequence encodes CASKIGLAGNEQYF.

V and J are TRBV3-1 and TRBJ2-3; TRBD2 matches 11 bases. Germline assignment: CDR1 LGHDT and CDR2 YNNKEL (reference sequence). V was clipped by 4 bases and J by 3 bases; unmatched bases: 12. This CDR3 has 18 residues. The CDR3 protein is CASSLNPSGRSVTDTQYF. CDR3 bases: TGTGCCAGCAGCCTCAACCCTAGCGGGAGGTCTGTTACAGATACGCAGTATTTT.

CDR3 DNA sequence: TGCAGTGCCCCAGTGGAAGGGACCTATGGCTACACCTTC. It encodes CSAPVEGTYGYTF. This chain links TRBV20-1 with TRBJ1-2; D perhaps matches TRBD1 (5 bases). Per the germline V gene, CDR1 is DFQATT and CDR2 is SNEGSKA (reference sequence). The CDR3 is 13 residues long. V lost 6 bases to trimming and J lost 4 bases, with 15 bases between them.

J is TRBJ2-7 and V is TRBV13; 9 bases are shared with TRBD2. The trim removed 4 bases at V and 3 bases at J, leaving 4 bases unmatched. CDR1 is PRHDT, CDR2 FYEKMQ, per germline (reference sequence). There are 14 residues in the CDR3. CDR3: CASSYSGSLYEQYF. The CDR3 DNA reads TGTGCCAGCAGCTATAGCGGGAGCCTCTACGAGCAGTACTTC. Drawing the rest from reference TRBV13 and TRBJ2-7, the complete variable domain is AAGVIQSPRHLIKEKRETATLKCYPIPRHDTVYWYQQGPGQDPQFLISFYEKMQSDKGSIPDRFSAQQFSDYHSELNMSSLELGDSALYFCASSYSGSLYEQYFGPGTRLTVT.

Details on this clonotype: Germline and junction disagree at one end, which may indicate a read error. This chain uses TRBV3-1 with TRBJ1-2, with 9 bases fitting TRBD1. This CDR3 contains 13 residues. Germline V gene sequence: CDR1 LGHDT, CDR2 YNNKEL (reference sequence). The CDR3 DNA sequence: TGTGCCAGCTGCCAAACAGGGGGCGGTGGCTACACCTTC. Amino acid sequence: CASCQTGGGGYTF.